Below are 7 T cell receptor beta chains sequenced from a single sample in a study of cytomegalovirus exposure and HLA in healthy donors. Data came from immunoSEQ multiplex PCR; TCRdb stores just in-frame clones and leaves some out. The data hold 100,000 to 150,000 clones, with 89% observed a single time. Sequenced material: PBMCs. These receptors were obtained from a young woman in good health and CMV-seronegative.

This clone showed up just once. The V call is TRBV18, the J call TRBJ1-4; the D is unclear. The CDR3 contains 14 residues. In germline, CDR1 is KGHSH, CDR2 LQKENI. V lost 2 bases and J 8 bases, leaving 12 bases between the germline ends. The CDR3 here is CASSPNGSSEKLFF. CDR3 DNA sequence: TGTGCCAGCTCACCAAACGGTAGTAGCGAAAAACTGTTTTTT.

The rearrangement joins TRBV4-1 to TRBJ1-1; no clear D. The CDR3 has 14 amino acids. V lost 2 bases and J lost 8, with 15 bases in between. Germline V gives CDR1 MGHRA, CDR2 YSYEKL. The CDR3 loop reads CASSQQSFLEEAFF. CDR3 sequence (DNA): TGCGCCAGCAGCCAACAAAGTTTTCTGGAGGAAGCTTTCTTT.

This sequence joins TRBV5-1 and TRBJ2-1; 7 bases map to TRBD1. CDR1 SGHRS and CDR2 YFSETQ come from the germline V gene. V lost 4 bases to trimming and J lost 6 bases; unmatched junction nucleotides: 7. The CDR3 loop spans 14 amino acids. The CDR3 sequence: CASSIQGSVNEQFF. The CDR3 coding sequence is TGCGCCAGCAGCATACAGGGGTCCGTCAATGAGCAGTTCTTC.

The chain joins TRBV20-1 to TRBJ2-7; D may be TRBD2 (5 bases). V was pared by 3 bases and J by 2 bases, with 5 bases between. This CDR3 is built from 11 residues. CDR1 DFQATT and CDR2 SNEGSKA come from the germline V gene (reference sequence). CDR3 protein: CSASGTYEQYF. The CDR3 region has the DNA TGCAGTGCTAGCGGGACCTACGAGCAGTACTTC.

CDR3 sequence (DNA): TGTGCCAGCAGAGCCGGGACTAGCGCAGATACGCAGTATTTT. Its protein is CASRAGTSADTQYF. The chain recombines TRBV2 with TRBJ2-3, with 10 positions matching TRBD2. V shed 6 bases, J shed 4 bases, and the junction held 4 bases outside the gene matches. This CDR3 region has 14 residues. CDR1 and CDR2 (germline): SNHLY, FYNNEI.

The chain couples TRBV7-9 to TRBJ1-2; D gene uncertain. Germline CDR1 reads SEHNR; CDR2 reads FQNEAQ (reference sequence). The ends were cut back, 1 base at V and 7 bases at J, with 16 bases in the middle. CDR3 length equals 15 residues. In DNA form, the CDR3 reads TGTGCCAGCAGCTTAGTTGGGGTCCCCCGGGGTGGCTACACCTTC. This sequence encodes CASSLVGVPRGGYTF.

This rearrangement joins TRBV4-1 to TRBJ2-1; TRBD1 might be the D (6 bases). Trimming removed 3 bases from V and 15 bases from J, with 18 bases in between. CDR3 length equals 13 residues. Germline assignment: CDR1 MGHRA and CDR2 YSYEKL. CDR3 nucleotide sequence: TGCGCCAGCAGCCAGGCTCCGGGACAAAGGGTGTTCTTC. The encoded protein is CASSQAPGQRVFF.